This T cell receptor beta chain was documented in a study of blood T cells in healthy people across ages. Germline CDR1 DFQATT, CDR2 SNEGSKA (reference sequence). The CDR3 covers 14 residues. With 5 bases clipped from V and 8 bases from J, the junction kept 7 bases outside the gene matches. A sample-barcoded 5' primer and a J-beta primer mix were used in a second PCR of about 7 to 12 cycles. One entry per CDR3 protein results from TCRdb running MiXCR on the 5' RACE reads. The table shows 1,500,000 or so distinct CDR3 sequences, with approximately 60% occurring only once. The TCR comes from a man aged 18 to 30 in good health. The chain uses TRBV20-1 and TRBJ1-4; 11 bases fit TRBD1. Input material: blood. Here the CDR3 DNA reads TGCAGTGCTCCCCCGGGACAGGGGGGGGAAAAACTGTTTTTT. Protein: CSAPPGQGGEKLFF.